This T cell receptor (beta chain) is from a study of CD8+ T cells in alopecia areata. The overall study: Treated patients were given 5 to 10 mg oral tofacitinib twice daily.

The table lists this clone with a few counts. Its antigen remains unknown. The V gene's germline CDR1 is SEHNR and CDR2 FQNEAQ (reference sequence). This CDR3 spans 14 amino acids. Trimming stripped 0 bases from V and 6 bases from J, with 9 bases between. Researchers gathered lesional scalp punch biopsies and peripheral blood from patients with alopecia areata. CD4+ and CD8+ T cells were sorted from PBMCs stained for CD3, CD4 and CD8. Extraction and reverse transcription of RNA yielded cDNA as the sequencing template. Here immunoSEQ multiplex PCR was the method, and the copy in TCRdb shows in-frame clones only, minus some. The sample records about 190,000 clones, approximately 59% being singletons. Study-level points and caveats: The study found higher clonality in lesional than normal scalp, especially in alopecia totalis/universalis.

The sample was CD4+ T cells sorted from blood, taken at week 0. V and J are TRBV7-9 and TRBJ2-1; TRBD1 or TRBD2 may be the D gene (5 bases each). This TCR came from a human donor with alopecia areata. In DNA form, the CDR3 reads TGTGCCAGCAGCTTAGCGCAGAGGGGCAATGAGCAGTTCTTC. This translates into CASSLAQRGNEQFF.